Shown below are 32 T cell receptor beta chains from a single sample sequenced in a study of T cell responses to AZD1222 COVID-19 vaccine. Profiling relied on immunoSEQ multiplex PCR, and the TCRdb table lists in-frame clones only, not all of them. The sample lists about 180,000 clones; 90% were seen once. The specimen comprised peripheral blood, sampled on day 0 of AZD1222 vaccination. The receptors derive from an adult in good health.

This clone occurred a few times. The gene calls are TRBV27 and TRBJ1-6; maybe TRBD1 (5 bases). Germline values: CDR1 MNHEY, CDR2 SMNVEV (reference sequence). The CDR3 is 16 amino acids. The V end lost 6 bases, the J end lost 4 bases, and 16 bases lay between the germline ends. CDR3 residues: CASSSGRRTYNSPLHF. The CDR3 nucleotides read TGTGCCAGCAGCTCGGGACGGCGAACGTATAATTCACCCCTCCACTTT.

This clone was detected only once. The V and J genes are TRBV6-5 and TRBJ2-7, with D uncertain. The CDR3 is made up of 14 amino acids. Per the germline V gene, CDR1 is MNHEY and CDR2 is SVGAGI. V was trimmed by 5 bases and J by 0 bases, leaving 11 bases between them. The CDR3 protein is CASSPLYSSYEQYF. Here the CDR3 DNA reads TGTGCCAGCAGTCCCCTTTATAGCTCCTACGAGCAGTACTTC.

This clone was seen a single time. The V and J genes are TRBV6-5 and TRBJ1-3, with D unresolved. Germline-derived CDR1 and CDR2 are MNHEY and SVGAGI. V dropped 6 bases and J dropped 0 bases, with 9 bases sitting between them. CDR3 length: 14 residues. The CDR3 spells CASRTDYSGNTIYF. CDR3 in DNA: TGTGCCAGCAGGACGGACTACTCTGGAAACACCATATATTTT.

The V gene is TRBV19, the J gene TRBJ2-1, with D unresolved. Germline V gene sequence: CDR1 LNHDA, CDR2 SQIVND (reference sequence). The CDR3 runs to 14 residues. Trimming removed 5 bases from V and 0 bases from J, with 8 bases in between. DNA for the CDR3: TGTGCCAGTAGTGCACTGATCTCCTACAATGAGCAGTTCTTC. Protein product: CASSALISYNEQFF.

V is TRBV7-3 and J is TRBJ2-1; a possible D gene is TRBD2 (5 bases). The V gene's germline CDR1 is SGHTA and CDR2 FQGTGA. The CDR3 runs to 15 residues. Trimming shortened V by 4 bases and J by 2 bases, and 12 bases separated the two germline ends. The CDR3 loop is CASSSNPGTYNEQFF. The CDR3 coding sequence is TGTGCCAGCAGCTCCAATCCGGGGACCTACAATGAGCAGTTCTTC.

This chain connects TRBV12-5 to TRBJ2-1, with a possible D match to TRBD2 (5 bases). The CDR3 runs to 16 residues. V was cut by 2 bases and J by 0 bases, with 11 bases left in between. The germline CDR1 and CDR2 sequences are LGHNT and FRNRAP. CDR3 amino acids: CASGLTTRSSYNEQFF. The CDR3, as DNA: TGTGCTAGTGGTTTGACAACTAGGAGCTCCTACAATGAGCAGTTCTTC.

The chain is built from TRBV10-3 and TRBJ2-3; possibly TRBD2 for D (6 bases). Germline V gene data show CDR1 as ENHRY and CDR2 as SYGVKD. CDR3 size: 13 residues. V lost 4 bases and J lost 2, with 7 bases in between. CDR3 DNA sequence: TGTGCCATCAGTGGGGGGGTCACAGATACGCAGTATTTT. Translating it yields CAISGGVTDTQYF.

The chain couples TRBV5-1 to TRBJ1-2; D uncertain. The CDR3 loop spans 13 amino acids. The germline V gene has CDR1 SGHRS and CDR2 YFSETQ. The V and J ends lost 4 bases and 4 bases respectively, with 11 bases between them. CDR3 sequence reads: CASSPGGVYGYTF. CDR3 nucleotide sequence: TGCGCCAGCAGCCCGGGCGGAGTCTATGGCTACACCTTC.

The chain recombines TRBV6-2 or TRBV6-3 with TRBJ2-3, with 9 nucleotides matching TRBD2. The CDR3 loop spans 16 amino acids. V shed 2 bases, J shed 2 bases, and the junction held 5 bases outside the gene matches. Per germline, CDR1 MNHEY and CDR2 SVGEGT. The CDR3 DNA is TGTGCCAGCAGTTACGGCGGGGGGGCCTCCACAGATACGCAGTATTTT. Protein: CASSYGGGASTDTQYF.

J is TRBJ1-5 and V is TRBV30; TRBD1 agrees at 9 bases. Germline V CDR1 and CDR2: GTSNPN, SVGIG (reference sequence). J lost 7 bases, V lost 0 bases, and 4 bases had no gene match. The CDR3 has 14 amino acids. The CDR3 spells CAWSVGTGSQPQHF. Here the CDR3 DNA reads TGTGCCTGGAGTGTAGGGACAGGGTCCCAGCCCCAGCATTTT.

J is TRBJ1-6 and V is TRBV27, with 11 bases aligning to TRBD1. CDR1 is MNHEY, CDR2 SMNVEV, per germline (reference sequence). V gave up 5 bases and J gave up 9 bases; unmatched junction bases: 12. The length of the CDR3 is 17 residues. The CDR3 reads CASSARTGGFSFSPLHF. The CDR3 nucleotides are TGTGCCAGCAGTGCCCGGACAGGGGGCTTCTCTTTTTCACCCCTCCACTTT.

In DNA, the CDR3 is TGCGCCAGCAGCCAAGAGCCGGCGGAAGCCTGGAACATTCAGTACTTC. Protein: CASSQEPAEAWNIQYF. J is TRBJ2-4 and V is TRBV4-3; D remains ambiguous. The CDR3 contains 16 residues. The ends were cut back, 0 bases at V and 7 bases at J, with 16 bases in the middle. Germline V lookup: CDR1 LGHNA, CDR2 YSLEER.

The genes are TRBV10-2 and TRBJ1-1, with 9 bases identical to TRBD1. This CDR3 contains 15 residues. Germline values: CDR1 WSHSY, CDR2 SAAADI. Trimming removed 8 bases from V and 2 bases from J; junction bases left unmatched: 9. In DNA, the CDR3 is TGCGCCAGCTGGGACAGGGCCTGGGGCAACACTGAAGCTTTCTTT. The encoded protein is CASWDRAWGNTEAFF.

There are a few counts of this clone. J is TRBJ1-2 and V is TRBV6-5; 9 nucleotides agree with TRBD1. Germline V gene data show CDR1 as MNHEY and CDR2 as SVGAGI. The CDR3 has 15 amino acids. J gave up 9 bases and V 6 bases, and 14 bases lay outside the gene matches. The CDR3 loop is CASSPFGTGFSSYTF. The CDR3 DNA follows: TGTGCCAGCAGCCCCTTCGGGACAGGGTTCTCTAGCTACACCTTC.

The chain carries TRBV4-3 and TRBJ2-3; 10 nucleotides agree with TRBD2. V lost 0 bases and J lost 0; bases outside the gene matches: 9. The CDR3 runs 19 residues. Germline V gives CDR1 LGHNA, CDR2 YSLEER. The CDR3 DNA sequence: TGCGCCAGCAGCCAAGAACTCCAGCGGGGGGGGTCAAGCACAGATACGCAGTATTTT. Amino acid sequence: CASSQELQRGGSSTDTQYF.

The count of this clone is one. This sequence joins TRBV7-9 and TRBJ2-1; D tentatively reads TRBD1 or TRBD2 (5 bases each). Trimming took 5 bases from V and 4 from J, leaving 12 bases between them. This CDR3 region has 14 residues. From germline, CDR1 is SEHNR and CDR2 FQNEAQ (reference sequence). The CDR3 nucleotides are TGTGCCAGCAGCCCTCGGGACGGTTACAATGAGCAGTTCTTC. Translated: CASSPRDGYNEQFF.

This chain links TRBV6-2 or TRBV6-3 with TRBJ1-5, with TRBD1 as a possible D gene (6 bases). The length of the CDR3 is 15 residues. Germline V gene data show CDR1 as MNHEY and CDR2 as SVGEGT. V lost 5 bases, J lost 4 bases, and 15 bases lay in between. The CDR3 region is CASSKNTGRNQPQHF. The CDR3 region has the DNA TGTGCCAGCAGTAAAAATACAGGGAGGAATCAGCCCCAGCATTTT.

The chain links TRBV7-2 to TRBJ1-5, with 7 bases aligning to TRBD1. The junction had 7 bases not matched to a gene; V was cut back by 7 bases and J by 4 bases. Per germline, CDR1 SGHTA and CDR2 FQGNSA. This CDR3 contains 14 residues. The DNA for the CDR3 is TGTGCCAGCACCCGCGGGACAGCTAATCAGCCCCAGCATTTT. As protein: CASTRGTANQPQHF.

The chain is built from TRBV6-2 or TRBV6-3 and TRBJ2-5; 9 nucleotides align to TRBD2. Germline values: CDR1 MNHEY, CDR2 SVGEGT. The CDR3 runs to 16 residues. Losses at the gene ends were 5 bases for V and 2 bases for J; bases not matched to a gene: 9. CDR3 sequence reads: CASSKSGGQLQETQYF. Here the CDR3 DNA reads TGTGCCAGCAGTAAGAGCGGGGGGCAATTACAAGAGACCCAGTACTTC.

The V gene is TRBV21-1, the J gene TRBJ2-3; the table's D call TRBD2 went unverified against the DNA. TRBV21-1 constitutes a pseudogene. The CDR3 runs to 15 residues. The CDR3 loop is CASSKDTGGADTQYF. CDR3 nucleotide sequence: TGTGCCAGCAGCAAAGATACCGGGGGGGCAGATACGCAGTATTTT.

V usage is TRBV14 and J usage is TRBJ2-5; D remains unclear. Germline CDR1 reads SGHDN; CDR2 reads FVKESK. The CDR3 is 14 residues long. V was pared by 2 bases and J by 4 bases, with 11 bases between. For the CDR3, the DNA is TGTGCCAGCAGCCAACCGGAGCGTGCAGAGACCCAGTACTTC. Protein: CASSQPERAETQYF.

This clone appeared a single time. The CDR3 loop is CASSSPTGTSYEQYF. In DNA form, the CDR3 reads TGTGCCAGCAGTTCCCCAACCGGGACATCTTACGAGCAGTACTTC. The chain links TRBV28 to TRBJ2-7, with a weak D call TRBD1 (6 bases). This CDR3 spans 15 amino acids. Germline CDR1 MDHEN, CDR2 SYDVKM. Trimming removed 4 bases from V and 4 bases from J, with 17 bases in between.

This clone was counted a few times. J is TRBJ1-1 and V is TRBV7-9; D remains unclear. The germline gives CDR1 SEHNR, CDR2 FQNEAQ (reference sequence). CDR3 length equals 14 residues. With 4 bases removed from V and 1 base from J, the gap between germline ends came to 10 bases. The CDR3 bases are TGTGCCAGCAGCTCCCCCCAGGCGAACACTGAAGCTTTCTTT. Encoded protein: CASSSPQANTEAFF.

V is TRBV5-1 and J is TRBJ1-1; D is possibly TRBD1 (6 bases). This CDR3 is 14 amino acids long. Trimming removed 2 bases at V and 4 bases at J, with 12 bases between. Per germline, CDR1 SGHRS and CDR2 YFSETQ. The CDR3 protein is CASSLDVGGTEAFF. DNA of the CDR3: TGCGCCAGCAGCTTAGATGTAGGGGGCACTGAAGCTTTCTTT.

The V and J genes are TRBV7-9 and TRBJ1-2, with D hard to call. CDR3 size: 13 residues. The V and J ends lost 1 base and 3 bases respectively, with 6 bases between them. Germline loops: CDR1 SEHNR, CDR2 FQNEAQ (reference sequence). The CDR3 loop is CASSLGVDYGYTF. Here the CDR3 DNA reads TGTGCCAGCAGCTTAGGGGTGGACTATGGCTACACCTTC. The full variable domain, completed using reference TRBV7-9 and TRBJ1-2, is DTGVSQNPRHKITKRGQNVTFRCDPISEHNRLYWYRQTLGQGPEFLTYFQNEAQLEKSRLLSDRFSAERPKGSFSTLEIQRTEQGDSAMYLCASSLGVDYGYTFGSGTRLTVV.

As regards this clone: This CDR3 is also generated by other DNA sequences in the sample. V gene TRBV18 combines with J gene TRBJ1-1; no clear D gene. V shed 0 bases and J shed 0 bases, with 5 bases lying between them. Germline V gene data show CDR1 as KGHSH and CDR2 as LQKENI. The CDR3 loop spans 14 amino acids. CDR3 nucleotide sequence: TGTGCCAGCTCACCACCGTCAGTGAACACTGAAGCTTTCTTT. This sequence encodes CASSPPSVNTEAFF.

The chain carries TRBV2 and TRBJ1-5; 9 bases map to TRBD1. V shed 6 bases, J shed 2 bases, and the junction held 8 bases outside the gene matches. This CDR3 comprises 16 residues. The V gene's germline CDR1 is SNHLY and CDR2 FYNNEI. CDR3: CASSEDRGSGNQPQHF. As DNA, the CDR3 is TGTGCCAGCAGCGAGGACAGGGGAAGTGGCAATCAGCCCCAGCATTTT.

The V gene is TRBV4-1, the J gene TRBJ1-1; D perhaps matches TRBD1 (5 bases). This CDR3 comprises 15 residues. V was trimmed by 4 bases and J by 5 bases, leaving 17 bases between them. Germline V lookup: CDR1 MGHRA, CDR2 YSYEKL. The CDR3 nucleotides read TGCGCCAGCAGCCTACGGGGGTCAGGATGGACTGAAGCTTTCTTT. Translated: CASSLRGSGWTEAFF.

The rearrangement links TRBV27 to TRBJ2-4, with D perhaps being TRBD1 or TRBD2 (5 bases each). This CDR3 spans 13 amino acids. V lost 3 bases and J lost 9, with 12 bases in between. Germline V gene lookup returns CDR1 MNHEY and CDR2 SMNVEV (reference sequence). CDR3 nucleotide sequence: TGTGCCAGCAGTTTTTCGGGAAGGGGCATTCAGTACTTC. Protein sequence: CASSFSGRGIQYF.

CDR3 in DNA: TGTGCCAGTAGTGACAGGGGCAATGAAAAACTGTTTTTT. As protein: CASSDRGNEKLFF. The rearrangement uses TRBV19 and TRBJ1-4, with TRBD1 identical over 8 bases. J was trimmed by 5 bases and V by 5 bases; bases with no gene match: 1. CDR3 length: 13 amino acids. Germline assignment: CDR1 LNHDA and CDR2 SQIVND (reference sequence).

V is TRBV21-1 and J is TRBJ2-7; the D call in the table, TRBD1, was not verified against the DNA. TRBV21-1 is a pseudogene. CDR3 size: 15 residues. The CDR3 nucleotides read TGTGCCAGCAGCATTGCCGTTTTGGGGCTTGTGGAGCAGTACTTC. Translated, it gives CASSIAVLGLVEQYF.

J is TRBJ2-3 and V is TRBV6-4; a possible D gene is TRBD1 (5 bases). In germline, CDR1 is MRHNA, CDR2 SNTAGT. This CDR3 is 17 amino acids long. V gave up 2 bases and J gave up 1 base, with 16 bases separating them. Here the CDR3 reads CASSDGAGMVGTDTQYF. DNA of the CDR3: TGTGCCAGCAGTGACGGGGCAGGGATGGTCGGCACAGATACGCAGTATTTT.